The rows below give T cell receptor beta chains drawn from one sample of a study of glioma-infiltrating T cells. TCRdb analysed the multiplex PCR reads with MiXCR anew, one entry per CDR3 protein. The table shows approximately 120,000 distinct CDR3 sequences, with 20% to 25% occurring only once. The specimen was glioma tissue, nonneoplastic brain tissue, or PBMCs (not recorded which). These receptors all stem from a human donor with low-grade glioma or glioblastoma, undergoing nonglioma brain surgery, or in good health (not recorded which). Each CDR3 is given with its conserved first and last residue. D genes are given only for firm matches. Rows give clone size only sometimes, using once, few, many, or a class for an expanded clone.

TRBJ1-5 TRBV27 - many CASAWDALNPQHF TGTGCCAGCGCGTGGGACGCGTTAAATCCCCAGCATTTT
TRBJ1-6 TRBV6-2/TRBV6-3 - many CASSYSRGSSYNSPLHF TGTGCCAGCAGTTACTCAAGGGGAAGCTCCTATAATTCACCCCTCCACTTT
TRBJ2-5 TRBV7-2 - many CASSPYDDRLYF TGTGCCAGCAGCCCTTACGACGACCGGCTATACTTC
TRBJ1-3 TRBV18 - many CASSPEQSSGNTIYF TGTGCCAGCTCACCGGAACAGTCGTCTGGAAACACCATATATTTT
TRBJ1-3 TRBV19 - few CASTPAGNYGNTIYF TGTGCCAGTACCCCGGCGGGAAACTATGGAAACACCATATATTTT
TRBJ2-1 TRBV12-3/TRBV12-4 TRBD1 many CASSFRRTGSDNEQFF TGTGCCAGCAGTTTCCGGAGGACAGGGAGCGACAATGAGCAGTTCTTC
TRBJ2-7 TRBV5-1 TRBD1 few CASSFSGQDYEQYF TGCGCCAGCAGCTTTTCGGGACAGGACTACGAGCAGTACTTC
TRBJ1-1 TRBV19 TRBD1 many CASSILTGGRTEAFF TGTGCCAGTAGTATCTTGACAGGGGGTCGCACTGAAGCTTTCTTT
TRBJ1-2 TRBV7-9 TRBD1 - CASSRQGTTNYGYTF TGTGCCAGCAGCAGACAGGGTACCACTAACTATGGCTACACCTTC
TRBJ2-5 TRBV27 - many CAAGLAPGFQETQYF TGTGCTGCAGGGTTAGCCCCGGGCTTTCAAGAGACCCAGTACTTC
TRBJ2-1 TRBV20-1 - many CSADWGLGTSYSYNEQFF TGCAGTGCTGACTGGGGATTAGGGACCTCCTACTCCTACAATGAGCAGTTCTTC
TRBJ2-1 TRBV29-1 - many CSVEGVTSYNEQFF TGCAGCGTTGAGGGGGTCACCTCCTACAATGAGCAGTTCTTC
TRBJ2-7 TRBV4-1 TRBD1 many CASSQVYRGNYEQYF TGCGCCAGCAGCCAAGTTTACAGGGGGAACTACGAGCAGTACTTC
TRBJ2-3 TRBV29-1 - once CSVEQGFGTDTQYF TGCAGCGTTGAGCAGGGGTTCGGCACAGATACGCAGTATTTT
TRBJ2-7 TRBV27 TRBD1 many CASSKDRGASSYEQYF TGTGCCAGCAGTAAGGACAGGGGGGCGAGCTCCTACGAGCAGTACTTC
TRBJ2-5 TRBV7-2 TRBD2 many CASSPQAGVETQYF TGTGCCAGCAGCCCCCAGGCGGGAGTGGAGACCCAGTACTTC
TRBJ2-5 TRBV11-3 - many CASSLGSAIDGTQYF TGTGCCAGCAGCTTAGGGTCGGCAATTGATGGGACCCAGTACTTC
TRBJ1-5 TRBV12-3/TRBV12-4 - - CASTSDGYHPQHF TGTGCCAGCACCTCCGACGGATATCATCCCCAGCATTTT
TRBJ2-7 TRBV7-2 - - CASSWVHEQYF TGTGCCAGCAGCTGGGTCCACGAGCAGTACTTC
TRBJ1-6 TRBV2 - - CASRVKLLLHF TGTGCCAGCAGGGTGAAGCTGCTCCTCCACTTT
TRBJ1-1 TRBV4-1 - - CASSEAWGSRNTEAFF TGCGCCAGCAGCGAAGCCTGGGGATCTCGGAACACTGAAGCTTTCTTT
TRBJ2-3 TRBV4-3 - many CASSQDRGVQDTQYF TGCGCCAGCAGCCAAGATAGGGGGGTGCAAGATACGCAGTATTTT
TRBJ1-2 TRBV2 TRBD1 many CASSEFGTGGYGYTF TGTGCCAGCAGTGAATTTGGGACAGGGGGCTATGGCTACACCTTC
TRBJ1-3 TRBV7-4 - many CASSLGRVHSGNTIYF TGTGCCAGCAGCTTAGGGAGAGTCCACTCTGGAAACACCATATATTTT
TRBJ1-5 TRBV20-1 TRBD1 many CSATYAGGTQPQHF TGCAGTGCTACCTACGCAGGGGGCACACAGCCCCAGCATTTT
TRBJ2-3 TRBV5-4 TRBD2 few CASSLGRTSGTTDTQYF TGTGCCAGCAGCTTGGGCCGGACTAGCGGGACCACAGATACGCAGTATTTT
TRBJ1-5 TRBV20-1 - many CSAFNRVLGQPQHF TGCAGTGCTTTTAACAGGGTATTGGGTCAGCCCCAGCATTTT
TRBJ2-1 TRBV28 TRBD2 many CASSLSSGGKDEQFF TGTGCCAGCAGCCTCTCTAGCGGGGGTAAGGATGAGCAGTTCTTC
TRBJ1-1 TRBV29-1 TRBD1 many CSVSRWDRGSWDTEAFF TGCAGCGTTTCGAGATGGGACAGGGGATCATGGGACACTGAAGCTTTCTTT
TRBJ1-5 TRBV20-1 TRBD1 many CSARGDRNQPQHF TGCAGTGCTAGAGGGGACAGAAATCAGCCCCAGCATTTT
TRBJ1-1 TRBV20-1 - many CSVATVFRDDEAFF TGCAGTGTGGCTACAGTTTTTCGCGACGACGAAGCTTTCTTT
TRBJ2-7 TRBV6-2/TRBV6-3 - - CASGIAYEQYF TGTGCCTCCGGAATCGCCTACGAGCAGTACTTC
TRBJ1-1 TRBV7-9 - many CASSLGFLTEAFF TGTGCCAGCAGCTTAGGGTTTTTGACTGAAGCTTTCTTT
TRBJ2-1 TRBV29-1 - - CSVALIGSYNEQFF TGCAGCGTTGCCTTAATTGGCTCCTACAATGAGCAGTTCTTC
TRBJ1-1 TRBV28 TRBD1 many CASILRGRNTEAFF TGTGCCAGCATCCTCAGGGGGCGCAACACTGAAGCTTTCTTT
TRBJ2-1 TRBV5-1 - few CASSFTESSYNEQFF TGCGCCAGCAGCTTCACCGAGAGTTCCTACAATGAGCAGTTCTTC
TRBJ2-7 TRBV24-1 - - CATSGRQGGSYEQYF TGTGCCACCAGTGGTAGACAAGGGGGCTCCTACGAGCAGTACTTC
TRBJ2-1 TRBV11-2 - many CASSLGLVSLNEQFF TGTGCCAGCAGCTTAGGCCTAGTGAGCCTCAATGAGCAGTTCTTC
TRBJ1-1 TRBV9 - many CASSVDGTGEAFF TGTGCCAGCAGCGTAGACGGGACCGGAGAAGCTTTCTTT
TRBJ2-7 TRBV18 TRBD1 many CASSDTGGEQYF TGTGCCAGCTCAGATACAGGGGGCGAGCAGTACTTC
TRBJ1-6 TRBV2 - many CASTGEGGSPLHF TGTGCCAGCACCGGTGAGGGAGGATCACCCCTCCACTTT
TRBJ1-5 TRBV20-1 - many CSARYYRDQPQHF TGCAGTGCTAGGTACTACAGAGATCAGCCCCAGCATTTT
TRBJ2-7 TRBV20-1 TRBD2 many CSAGLAVVSEQYF TGCAGTGCCGGACTAGCGGTTGTAAGCGAGCAGTACTTC
TRBJ2-7 TRBV20-1 - many CSATPADRHYEQYF TGCAGTGCTACCCCCGCAGACAGGCACTACGAGCAGTACTTC
TRBJ1-5 TRBV20-1 TRBD1 - CSARVDRGENQPQHF TGCAGTGCTAGAGTGGACAGGGGAGAGAATCAGCCCCAGCATTTT
TRBJ1-1 TRBV5-4 - - CASSIRDRLNTEAFF TGTGCCAGCAGCATACGGGACCGATTGAACACTGAAGCTTTCTTT